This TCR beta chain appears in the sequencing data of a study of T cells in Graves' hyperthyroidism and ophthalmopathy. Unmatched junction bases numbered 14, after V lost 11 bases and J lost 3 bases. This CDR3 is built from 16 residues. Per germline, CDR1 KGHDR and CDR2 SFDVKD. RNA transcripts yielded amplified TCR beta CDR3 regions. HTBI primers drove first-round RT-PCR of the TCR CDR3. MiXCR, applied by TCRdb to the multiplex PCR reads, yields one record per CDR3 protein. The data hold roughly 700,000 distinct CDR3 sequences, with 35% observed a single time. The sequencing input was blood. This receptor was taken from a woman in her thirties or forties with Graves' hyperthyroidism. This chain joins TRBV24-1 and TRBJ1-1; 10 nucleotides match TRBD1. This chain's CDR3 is CASSHPTGGKDTEAFF. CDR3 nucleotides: TGTGCCAGCAGCCACCCGACAGGGGGCAAGGACACTGAAGCTTTCTTT.